A selection of T cell receptor beta chains follows, all from one sample in a study of blood T cell repertoires in COVID-19. The assay was immunoSEQ multiplex PCR, and TCRdb's table has in-frame clones only and misses some. The sample includes around 50,000 clones, about 90% seen only once; the top ten take approximately 20%. The sample consisted of peripheral blood. These receptor sequences come from a woman older than 75 with COVID-19, enrolled during active disease. Both conserved end residues are part of each CDR3. D genes are given only for firm matches. Clone size is stated in some rows and not others, as once, few, many or a class when expanded.

J | length | size | D | V | DNA | CDR3
TRBJ2-5 | 14 | - | - | TRBV10-2 | TGCGCCAGCAGTGAGAGAGGAGGGAGAGAGACCCAGTACTTC | CASSERGGRETQYF
TRBJ1-1 | 16 | - | TRBD1 | TRBV4-1 | TGCGCCAGCAGCCAAGAACGGGACAGCCCGAACACTGAAGCTTTCTTT | CASSQERDSPNTEAFF
TRBJ2-3 | 16 | - | - | TRBV30 | TGTGCCTGGAGTGTATTGAGTTCGAGGGACACAGATACGCAGTATTTT | CAWSVLSSRDTDTQYF
TRBJ2-5 | 16 | - | TRBD2 | TRBV9 | TGTGCCAGCAGCAGCCAAGGGACTAGCGGGGCGGGGACCCAGTACTTC | CASSSQGTSGAGTQYF
TRBJ1-5 | 15 | - | - | TRBV6-6 | TGTGCCAGCAGTTATTCGGGAAATAGCAATCAGCCCCAGCATTTT | CASSYSGNSNQPQHF
TRBJ2-1 | 12 | - | - | TRBV29-1 | TGCAGCGTGAGACAAGCAAGGAATGAGCAGTTCTTC | CSVRQARNEQFF
TRBJ1-1 | 14 | - | TRBD1 | TRBV19 | TGTGCCAGTAGTGTTGACAGGGGGGGGGCTGAAGCTTTCTTT | CASSVDRGGAEAFF
TRBJ2-2 | 14 | - | - | TRBV28 | TGTGCCAGCAGTTTCCTCCCGAACACCGGGGAGCTGTTTTTT | CASSFLPNTGELFF
TRBJ2-5 | 16 | once | - | TRBV7-9 | TGTGCCAGCAGCTTAGCGGGGGGGCCGATCGGAGAGACCCAGTACTTC | CASSLAGGPIGETQYF
TRBJ2-1 | 15 | - | - | TRBV30 | TGTGCCTGGAGTGTTGTAGCGAGGACCTACAATGAGCAGTTCTTC | CAWSVVARTYNEQFF
TRBJ2-1 | 11 | - | - | TRBV20-1 | TGCAGTGCTAACCGACAGAATGAGCAGTTCTTC | CSANRQNEQFF
TRBJ1-2 | 15 | - | - | TRBV3-1/TRBV3-2 | TGTGCCAGCAGCCAAGACAGGGGCGTGAGGTATGGCTACACCTTC | CASSQDRGVRYGYTF
TRBJ2-3 | 17 | - | TRBD2 | TRBV5-4 | TGTGCCAGCAGCTTGGTTCGCGGGGGGGCCAGCACAGATACGCAGTATTTT | CASSLVRGGASTDTQYF
TRBJ1-2 | 16 | - | TRBD1 | TRBV19 | TGTGCCAGTAGTACGTATGACAGGGGGAAGAACTATGGCTACACCTTC | CASSTYDRGKNYGYTF